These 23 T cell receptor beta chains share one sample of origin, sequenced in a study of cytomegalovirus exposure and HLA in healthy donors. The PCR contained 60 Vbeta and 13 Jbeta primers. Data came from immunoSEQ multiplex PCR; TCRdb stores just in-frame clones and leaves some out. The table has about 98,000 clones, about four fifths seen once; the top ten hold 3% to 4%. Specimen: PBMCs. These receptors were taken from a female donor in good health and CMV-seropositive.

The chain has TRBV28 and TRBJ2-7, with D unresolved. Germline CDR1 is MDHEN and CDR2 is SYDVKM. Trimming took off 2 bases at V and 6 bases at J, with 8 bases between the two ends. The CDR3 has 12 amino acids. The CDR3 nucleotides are TGTGCCAGCAGTTTAGCCAGCGCCGAGCAGTACTTC. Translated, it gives CASSLASAEQYF.

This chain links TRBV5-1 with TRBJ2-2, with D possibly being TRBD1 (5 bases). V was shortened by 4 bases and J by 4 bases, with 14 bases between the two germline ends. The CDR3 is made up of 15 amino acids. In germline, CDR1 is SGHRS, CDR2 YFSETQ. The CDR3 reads CASSVDSPITGELFF. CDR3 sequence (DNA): TGCGCCAGCAGCGTAGACAGCCCCATCACCGGGGAGCTGTTTTTT.

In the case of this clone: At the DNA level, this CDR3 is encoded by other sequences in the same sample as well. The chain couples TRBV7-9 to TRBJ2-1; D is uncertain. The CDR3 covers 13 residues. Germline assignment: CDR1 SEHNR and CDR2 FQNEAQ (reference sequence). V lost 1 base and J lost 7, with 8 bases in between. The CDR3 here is CASSLDPANEQFF. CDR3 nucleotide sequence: TGTGCCAGCAGCTTAGATCCAGCGAATGAGCAGTTCTTC.

The CDR3 loop is CASSQTGTSSYNEQFF. As DNA, the CDR3 is TGCGCCAGCAGCCAAACCGGGACTAGCTCCTACAATGAGCAGTTCTTC. V is TRBV4-1 and J is TRBJ2-1, with TRBD2 identical over 8 bases. CDR1 and CDR2 from the germline V gene are MGHRA and YSYEKL. The CDR3 is made up of 16 amino acids. Trimming at V came to 2 bases and at J to 0 bases, leaving 3 bases not matched to a gene.

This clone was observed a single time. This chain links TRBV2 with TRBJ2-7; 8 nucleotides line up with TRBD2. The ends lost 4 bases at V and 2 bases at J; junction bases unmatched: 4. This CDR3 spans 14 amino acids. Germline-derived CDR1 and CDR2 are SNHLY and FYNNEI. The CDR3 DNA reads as TGTGCCAGCAGTGGGGCGGGGGGTACCTACGAGCAGTACTTC. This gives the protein CASSGAGGTYEQYF.

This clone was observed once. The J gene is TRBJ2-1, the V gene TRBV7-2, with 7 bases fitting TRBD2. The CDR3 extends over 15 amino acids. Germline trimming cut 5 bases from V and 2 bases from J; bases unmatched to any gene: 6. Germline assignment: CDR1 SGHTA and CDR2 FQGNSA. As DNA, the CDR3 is TGTGCCAGCAGCCCCGGGGGGAGGACCTACAATGAGCAGTTCTTC. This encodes CASSPGGRTYNEQFF. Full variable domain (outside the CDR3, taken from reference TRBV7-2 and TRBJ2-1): GAGVSQSPSNKVTEKGKDVELRCDPISGHTALYWYRQSLGQGLEFLIYFQGNSAPDKSGLPSDRFSAERTGGSVSTLTIQRTQQEDSAVYLCASSPGGRTYNEQFFGPGTRLTVL.

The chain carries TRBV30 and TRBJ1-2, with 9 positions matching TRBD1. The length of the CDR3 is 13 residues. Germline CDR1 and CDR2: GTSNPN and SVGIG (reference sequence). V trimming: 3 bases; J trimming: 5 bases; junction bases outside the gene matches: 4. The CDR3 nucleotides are TGTGCCTGGAGGACAGGGGGTTTGTATGGCTACACCTTC. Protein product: CAWRTGGLYGYTF. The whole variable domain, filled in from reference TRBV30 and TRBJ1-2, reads SQTIHQWPATLVQPVGSPLSLECTVEGTSNPNLYWYRQAAGRGLQLLFYSVGIGQISSEVPQNLSASRPQDRQFILSSKKLLLSDSGFYLCAWRTGGLYGYTFGSGTRLTVV.

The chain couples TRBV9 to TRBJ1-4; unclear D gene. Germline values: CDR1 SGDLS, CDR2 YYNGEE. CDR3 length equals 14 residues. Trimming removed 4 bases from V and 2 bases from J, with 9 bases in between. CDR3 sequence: CASSLTGTNEKLFF. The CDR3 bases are TGTGCCAGCAGCCTAACCGGGACTAATGAAAAACTGTTTTTT.

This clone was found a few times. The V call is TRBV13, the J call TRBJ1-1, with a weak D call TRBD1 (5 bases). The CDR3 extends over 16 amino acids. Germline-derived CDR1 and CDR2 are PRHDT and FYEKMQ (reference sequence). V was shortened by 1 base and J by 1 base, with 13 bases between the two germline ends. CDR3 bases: TGTGCCAGCAGCTTAGCAGGGTCAGTCCCGAACACTGAAGCTTTCTTT. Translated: CASSLAGSVPNTEAFF.

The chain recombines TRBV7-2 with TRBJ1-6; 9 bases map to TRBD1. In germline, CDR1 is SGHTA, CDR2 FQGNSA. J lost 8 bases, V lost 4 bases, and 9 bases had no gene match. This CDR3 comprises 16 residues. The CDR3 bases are TGTGCCAGCAGCTATCCCGGGACAGGGAATCATTCACCCCTCCACTTT. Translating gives CASSYPGTGNHSPLHF.

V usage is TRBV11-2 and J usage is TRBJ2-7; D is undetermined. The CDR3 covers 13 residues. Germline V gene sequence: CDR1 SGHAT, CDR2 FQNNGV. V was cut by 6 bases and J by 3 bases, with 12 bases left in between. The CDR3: CASRPGPSYEQYF. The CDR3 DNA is TGTGCCAGCAGGCCGGGTCCTAGCTACGAGCAGTACTTC.

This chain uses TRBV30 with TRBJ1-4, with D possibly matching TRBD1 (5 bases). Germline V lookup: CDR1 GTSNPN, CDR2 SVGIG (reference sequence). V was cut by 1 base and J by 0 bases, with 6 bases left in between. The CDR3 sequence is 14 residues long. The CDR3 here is CAWSAGATNEKLFF. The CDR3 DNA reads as TGTGCCTGGAGTGCGGGGGCAACTAATGAAAAACTGTTTTTT. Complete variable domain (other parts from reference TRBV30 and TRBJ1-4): SQTIHQWPATLVQPVGSPLSLECTVEGTSNPNLYWYRQAAGRGLQLLFYSVGIGQISSEVPQNLSASRPQDRQFILSSKKLLLSDSGFYLCAWSAGATNEKLFFGSGTQLSVL.

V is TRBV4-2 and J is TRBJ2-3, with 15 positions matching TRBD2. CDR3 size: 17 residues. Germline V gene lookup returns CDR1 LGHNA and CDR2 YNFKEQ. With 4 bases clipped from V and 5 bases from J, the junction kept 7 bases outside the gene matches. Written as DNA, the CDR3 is TGTGCCAGCAGCCCCGGACTAGCGGGAGGGCCAGTAGATACGCAGTATTTT. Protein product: CASSPGLAGGPVDTQYF.

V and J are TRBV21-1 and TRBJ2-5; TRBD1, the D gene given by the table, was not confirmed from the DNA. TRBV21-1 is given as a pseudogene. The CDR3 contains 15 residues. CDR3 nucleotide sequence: TGTGCCAGCAGCACTAGGGGGCGACAGTTGGAGACCCAGTACTTC. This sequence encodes CASSTRGRQLETQYF.

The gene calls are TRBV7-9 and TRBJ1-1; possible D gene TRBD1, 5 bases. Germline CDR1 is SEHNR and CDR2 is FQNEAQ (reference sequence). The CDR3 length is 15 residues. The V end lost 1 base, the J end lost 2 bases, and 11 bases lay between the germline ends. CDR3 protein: CASSLGTGVNTEAFF. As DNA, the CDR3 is TGTGCCAGCAGCTTAGGTACGGGGGTTAACACTGAAGCTTTCTTT.

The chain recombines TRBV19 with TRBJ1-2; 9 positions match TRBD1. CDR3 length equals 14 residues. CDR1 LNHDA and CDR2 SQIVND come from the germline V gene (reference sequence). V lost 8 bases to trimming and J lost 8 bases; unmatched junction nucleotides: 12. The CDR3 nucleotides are TGTGCCAGTGACACTGGGACAGGGTTTCGGGGCTACACCTTC. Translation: CASDTGTGFRGYTF. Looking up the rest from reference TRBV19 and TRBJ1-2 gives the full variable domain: DGGITQSPKYLFRKEGQNVTLSCEQNLNHDAMYWYRQDPGQGLRLIYYSQIVNDFQKGDIAEGYSVSREKKESFPLTVTSAQKNPTAFYLCASDTGTGFRGYTFGSGTRLTVV.

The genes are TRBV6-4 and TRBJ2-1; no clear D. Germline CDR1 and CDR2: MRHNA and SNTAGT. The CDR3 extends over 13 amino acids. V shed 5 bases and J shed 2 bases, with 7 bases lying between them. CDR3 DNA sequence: TGTGCCAGCAGTCCGTCGGCCTACAATGAGCAGTTCTTC. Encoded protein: CASSPSAYNEQFF.

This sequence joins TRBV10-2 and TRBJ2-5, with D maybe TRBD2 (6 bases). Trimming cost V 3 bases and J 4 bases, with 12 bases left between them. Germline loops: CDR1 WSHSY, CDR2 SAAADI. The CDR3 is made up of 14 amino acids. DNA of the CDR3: TGCGCCAGCAGTGACTCCCGGGACTCAGAGACCCAGTACTTC. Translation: CASSDSRDSETQYF.

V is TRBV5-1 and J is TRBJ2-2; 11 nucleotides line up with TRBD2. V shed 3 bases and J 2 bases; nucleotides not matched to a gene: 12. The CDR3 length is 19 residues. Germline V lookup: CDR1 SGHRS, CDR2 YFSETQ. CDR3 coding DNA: TGCGCCAGCAGCTCAGGACTAGCGGGCCGGGCTCCAAACACCGGGGAGCTGTTTTTT. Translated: CASSSGLAGRAPNTGELFF.

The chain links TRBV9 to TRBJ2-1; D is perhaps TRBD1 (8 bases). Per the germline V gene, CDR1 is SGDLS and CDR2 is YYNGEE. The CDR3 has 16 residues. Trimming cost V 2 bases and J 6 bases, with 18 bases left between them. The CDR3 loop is CASSVRGRERVNEQFF. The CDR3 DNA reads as TGTGCCAGCAGCGTCAGGGGGCGGGAGCGGGTCAATGAGCAGTTCTTC.

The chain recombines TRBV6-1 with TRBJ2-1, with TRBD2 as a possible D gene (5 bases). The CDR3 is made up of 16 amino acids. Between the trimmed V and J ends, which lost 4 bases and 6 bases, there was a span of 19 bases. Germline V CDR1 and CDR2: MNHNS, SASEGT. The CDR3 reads CASSVARSGALNEQFF. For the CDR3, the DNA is TGTGCCAGCAGTGTGGCCAGAAGCGGAGCTCTCAATGAGCAGTTCTTC.

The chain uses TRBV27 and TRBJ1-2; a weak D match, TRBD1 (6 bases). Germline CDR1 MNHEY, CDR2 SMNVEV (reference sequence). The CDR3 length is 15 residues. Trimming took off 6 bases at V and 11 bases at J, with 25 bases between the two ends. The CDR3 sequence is CASRRGPTRTAEYTF. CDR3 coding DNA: TGTGCCAGCAGACGCGGACCAACGAGGACAGCCGAGTACACCTTC.

The CDR3 loop is CASSLKQGAGYTF. The DNA of the CDR3 is TGCGCCAGCAGCTTGAAGCAGGGGGCTGGCTACACCTTC. The V and J genes are TRBV5-1 and TRBJ1-2; 8 bases line up with TRBD1. The germline V gene encodes CDR1 SGHRS and CDR2 YFSETQ. The V and J ends lost 1 base and 7 bases, in that order; junction bases with no gene match: 3. This CDR3 comprises 13 residues.